The sequence of this TCR beta chain was determined in a study of PD-1 blockade in classical Hodgkin lymphoma. The study's findings and limits: When set against healthy donors, newly diagnosed patients were reported to show lower baseline TCR diversity.

CDR1 SNHLY and CDR2 FYNNEI come from the germline V gene. Trimming shortened V by 3 bases and J by 4 bases, and 3 bases separated the two germline ends. The CDR3 contains 12 residues. Of note for this clone: Antigen unknown.

Time point defined: cycle 4 day 1 (C4D1), after about 6 weeks of nivolumab. Autologous stem cell transplantation was followed by relapse in every patient, and brentuximab vedotin exposure varied. Best responses included complete response and partial response; otherwise, the best response was progressive disease. TCRdb keeps only in-frame clones here, not all; method: immunoSEQ multiplex PCR. The sample contains around 25,000 clones, approximately 77% of which appear only once. Source: peripheral blood mononuclear cells (PBMCs), taken before the fourth cycle of nivolumab. The TCR originated in a human donor with classical Hodgkin lymphoma. The chain carries TRBV2 and TRBJ2-2; D unclear. The DNA for the CDR3 is TGTGCCAGCAGTGATTCCACCGGGGAGCTGTTTTTT. It is translated as CASSDSTGELFF.